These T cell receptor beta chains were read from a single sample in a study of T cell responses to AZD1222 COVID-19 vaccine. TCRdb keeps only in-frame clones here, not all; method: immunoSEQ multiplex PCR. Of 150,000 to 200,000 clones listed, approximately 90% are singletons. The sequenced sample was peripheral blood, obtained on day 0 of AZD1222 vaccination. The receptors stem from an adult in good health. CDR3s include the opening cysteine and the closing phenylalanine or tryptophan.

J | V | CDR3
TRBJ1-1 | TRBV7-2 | CASSLRKLNTEAFF
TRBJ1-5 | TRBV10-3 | CAISLGQGSNQPQHF
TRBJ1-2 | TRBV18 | CASSREVLANYGYTF
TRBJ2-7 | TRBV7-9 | CASSLAGPYEQYF
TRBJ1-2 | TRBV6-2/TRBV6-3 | CASSSTVNGYTF
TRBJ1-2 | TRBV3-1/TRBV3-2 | CASSQRQQGFGYTF
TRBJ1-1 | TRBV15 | CATSRRTGNTEAFF
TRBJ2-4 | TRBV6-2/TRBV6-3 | CASSYSFLAKNIQYF
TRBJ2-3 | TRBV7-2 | CASSSPPGEGDTQYF
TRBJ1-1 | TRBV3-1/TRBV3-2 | CASSQGQVRTEAFF
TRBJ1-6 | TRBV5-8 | CASSPGQGSSPLHF
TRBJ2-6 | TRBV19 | CASSIKASSSGANVLTF
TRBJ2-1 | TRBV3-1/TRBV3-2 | CASSQDPQGYNEQFF
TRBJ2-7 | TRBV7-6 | CASSLGRTSSYEQYF
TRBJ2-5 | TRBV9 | CASSVAGTSGQETQYF
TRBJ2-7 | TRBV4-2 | CASSQDRAASYEQYF
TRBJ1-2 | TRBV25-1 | CASSTPVGGNYGYTF
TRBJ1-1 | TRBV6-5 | CASSFEGTKAFF
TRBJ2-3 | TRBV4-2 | CASSQTSGGTSTDTQYF
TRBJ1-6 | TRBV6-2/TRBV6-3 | CASSSRRADNSPLHF
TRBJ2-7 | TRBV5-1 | CASSRGSPYEQYF
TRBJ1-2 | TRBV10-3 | CAISPGQGTGGYTF
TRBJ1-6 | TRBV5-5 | CASSSSSDTNNSPLHF
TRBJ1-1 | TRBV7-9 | CASSLVVGPNTEAFF
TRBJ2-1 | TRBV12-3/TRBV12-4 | CASSLGGSNEQFF
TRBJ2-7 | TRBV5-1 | CASSRGGASEYEQYF
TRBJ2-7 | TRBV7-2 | CASSIQGSEQYF
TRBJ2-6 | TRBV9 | CASSVVFGAAGANVLTF
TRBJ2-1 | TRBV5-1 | CASSLNLRGQGGNEQFF
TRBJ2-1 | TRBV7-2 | CASSLDRDNEQFF
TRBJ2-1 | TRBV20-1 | CSASAIAGSYNEQFF
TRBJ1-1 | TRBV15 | CATSRAQGTEAFF
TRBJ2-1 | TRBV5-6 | CASSSPRTGSSYNEQFF
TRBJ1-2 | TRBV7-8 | CASSPGQGGGYTF
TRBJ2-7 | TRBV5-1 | CASSWGTAYEQYF
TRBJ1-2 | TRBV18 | CASSPGQDVYGYTF
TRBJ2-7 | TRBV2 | CASSSGLTYEQYF
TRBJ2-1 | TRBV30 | CAWRGHTDNEQFF
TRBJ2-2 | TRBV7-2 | CASSLDLWDRVGTGELFF